This entry lists 21 T cell receptor beta chains sequenced from one sample in a study of blood T cells in healthy people across ages (dated by TCRdb to 2014 to 2015). The library was built by means of 5' RACE. The sequencer listed for this sample is Illumina HiSeq 2500. The second PCR ran for about 6 to 12 cycles and used a J-beta primer mix along with a sample-barcoded 5' primer. TCRdb cleaned the public reads at Q25 with fastp, built clones with MiXCR and kept in-frame beta chains. Identical CDR3 protein sequences are pooled into one entry, listed with their most common genes and DNA. The sample yields about 630,000 distinct CDR3 sequences; around 20% were counted once. The ten biggest clones cover approximately 3.6% of the sample. Sequenced material: blood. The receptors shown here come from a man between 70 and 80 years old in good health.

V gene TRBV7-2 combines with J gene TRBJ1-1, with D perhaps matching TRBD1 (5 bases). The CDR3 extends over 14 amino acids. The ends were cut back, 7 bases at V and 0 bases at J, with 12 bases in the middle. In germline, CDR1 is SGHTA, CDR2 FQGNSA. Here the CDR3 reads CASMREGMNTEAFF. CDR3 nucleotides: TGTGCCAGCATGAGGGAGGGGATGAACACTGAAGCTTTCTTT.

This CDR3 reads CATSVAISYNEQFF. Here the CDR3 DNA reads TGTGCCACCAGCGTGGCAATTTCCTACAATGAGCAGTTCTTC. The rearrangement joins TRBV15 to TRBJ2-1; no definite D call. Germline V gives CDR1 LNHNV, CDR2 YYDKDF (reference sequence). The CDR3 spans 14 residues. The V end lost 5 bases, the J end lost 1 base, and 9 bases lay between the germline ends.

This clonotype was detected a few times. This chain connects TRBV6-2 or TRBV6-3 to TRBJ1-5; D is undetermined. Trimming shortened V by 2 bases and J by 5 bases, and 7 bases separated the two germline ends. The CDR3 loop spans 13 amino acids. Germline-derived CDR1 and CDR2 are MNHEY and SVGEGT. CDR3 protein: CASSYILDQPQHF. CDR3 nucleotides: TGTGCCAGCAGTTACATCCTGGATCAGCCCCAGCATTTT.

This clonotype was observed a few times. The junction departs from germline at one end; a sequencing error may be responsible. The V gene is TRBV7-7, the J gene TRBJ2-5; 12 bases fit TRBD2. The end of the DNA is better explained by TRBJ2-1, so the J call may be wrong. The CDR3 runs to 15 residues. The germline CDR1 and CDR2 sequences are SSHAT and FNYEAQ (reference sequence). Here the CDR3 reads CASSPGLAGHDEQFF. In nucleotides, the CDR3 is TGTGCTAGCAGCCCGGGACTAGCGGGCCACGATGAGCAGTTCTTC.

This clonotype turned up a few times. V usage is TRBV5-4 and J usage is TRBJ2-1; 10 bases map to TRBD2. J lost 3 bases, V lost 3 bases, and 3 bases had no gene match. CDR1 and CDR2 from the germline V gene are SGHNT and YYREEE (reference sequence). The CDR3 has 15 residues. The CDR3 sequence: CASSSRTSGYNEQFF. The CDR3 DNA is TGTGCCAGCAGCTCCCGGACTAGCGGCTACAATGAGCAGTTCTTC.

The chain has TRBV6-2 or TRBV6-3 and TRBJ2-7, with D perhaps TRBD2 (6 bases). V was trimmed by 6 bases and J by 8 bases, leaving 17 bases between them. The CDR3 has 13 amino acids. Germline V gene lookup returns CDR1 MNHEY and CDR2 SVGEGT. CDR3 sequence: CASSSGSAFKQYF. The CDR3 DNA follows: TGTGCCAGCAGCTCCGGGAGCGCGTTCAAGCAGTACTTC.

This clonotype was seen a few times. A read error is possible here, since a much larger clone lies one base away. The DNA is omitted, as the CDR3 cannot be located on it reliably, and the CDR3 follows TCRdb's listing. The chain employs TRBV3-1 and TRBJ1-3; TRBD1, the table's D call, lacks a check against the DNA. A total of 17 residues make up the CDR3, ends included. Germline V CDR1 and CDR2: LGHDT, YNNKEL (reference sequence). CDR3 amino acids: CASSQVGTGSHGNTICF.

The J gene is TRBJ1-2, the V gene TRBV5-1, with 10 bases matching TRBD1. The CDR3 covers 15 residues. With 4 bases clipped from V and 0 bases from J, the junction kept 3 bases outside the gene matches. Germline CDR1 SGHRS, CDR2 YFSETQ. CDR3 sequence: CASSRDRGTNYGYTF. The CDR3 DNA sequence: TGCGCCAGCAGCAGGGACAGGGGTACTAACTATGGCTACACCTTC.

This clonotype was detected a few times. The gene calls are TRBV7-3 and TRBJ2-2; weak D call: TRBD1 (6 bases). The ends were cut back, 8 bases at V and 0 bases at J, with 16 bases in the middle. CDR1 and CDR2 from the germline V gene are SGHTA and FQGTGA. CDR3 size: 16 residues. CDR3 loop: CASAGGASTNTGELFF. CDR3 DNA sequence: TGTGCCAGCGCTGGGGGCGCTAGCACGAACACCGGGGAGCTGTTTTTT.

In its sample, this clonotype was seen a few times. The rearrangement joins TRBV20-1 to TRBJ1-2, with 9 positions matching TRBD1. The CDR3 spans 13 residues. Germline V gives CDR1 DFQATT, CDR2 SNEGSKA (reference sequence). The trim removed 6 bases at V and 2 bases at J, leaving 4 bases unmatched. The CDR3 loop reads CSAPTGGNYGYTF. CDR3 coding DNA: TGCAGTGCCCCGACAGGGGGGAACTATGGCTACACCTTC.

In its sample, this clonotype was seen a few times. The chain is built from TRBV4-1 and TRBJ1-2; TRBD1 is a possible D gene (5 bases). The CDR3 extends over 15 amino acids. V was clipped by 0 bases and J by 8 bases, with 16 bases between them. Germline values: CDR1 MGHRA, CDR2 YSYEKL. The CDR3 DNA reads TGCGCCAGCAGCCAAGAAGGACACCCAACGGGGGGCTACACCTTC. The encoded protein is CASSQEGHPTGGYTF.

V gene TRBV29-1 combines with J gene TRBJ2-5; D perhaps matches TRBD1 (5 bases). The CDR3 loop spans 13 amino acids. V lost 4 bases, J lost 0 bases, and 9 bases lay in between. From germline, CDR1 is SQVTM and CDR2 ANQGSEA. CDR3 nucleotides: TGCAGCGTTGCGGACACCTACCAAGAGACCCAGTACTTC. Its protein is CSVADTYQETQYF.

V gene TRBV20-1 combines with J gene TRBJ2-7, with a weak D call TRBD2 (6 bases). The ends were cut back, 3 bases at V and 3 bases at J, with 12 bases in the middle. The CDR3 loop spans 13 amino acids. The germline V gene encodes CDR1 DFQATT and CDR2 SNEGSKA (reference sequence). In DNA, the CDR3 is TGCAGTGCTAGCGGAGGGGTTATCTACGAGCAGTACTTC. It is translated as CSASGGVIYEQYF.

This clonotype was seen only once. The chain links TRBV6-6 to TRBJ1-5; tentatively, D is TRBD1 (5 bases). The germline gives CDR1 MNHNY, CDR2 SVGAGI (reference sequence). The length of the CDR3 is 14 residues. Trimming removed 7 bases at V and 6 bases at J, with 16 bases between. The CDR3 nucleotides are TGTGCCAGCAAAGACAGCATTAGGGGTCAGCCCCAGCATTTT. Its translation is CASKDSIRGQPQHF.

The V and J genes are TRBV20-1 and TRBJ2-7, with TRBD2 identical over 14 bases. CDR1 and CDR2 (germline): DFQATT, SNEGSKA (reference sequence). The CDR3 spans 13 residues. The CDR3 loop is CSKGTSGSYEQYF. Here the CDR3 DNA reads TGCAGCAAAGGGACTAGCGGGAGTTACGAGCAGTACTTC.

At least ten counts were recorded for this clonotype. The V call is TRBV7-6, the J call TRBJ1-1; the match to TRBD1 covers 9 bases. The CDR3 contains 14 residues. Losses at the gene ends were 4 bases for V and 3 bases for J; bases not matched to a gene: 3. Germline CDR1 reads SGHVS; CDR2 reads FNYEAQ. CDR3 protein: CASSSGQGYTEAFF. For the CDR3, the DNA is TGTGCCAGCAGCTCCGGACAGGGGTACACTGAAGCTTTCTTT.

This clonotype showed up just a few times. The chain has TRBV20-1 and TRBJ2-1, with D possibly TRBD2 on 6 matching bases. CDR1 DFQATT and CDR2 SNEGSKA come from the germline V gene (reference sequence). This CDR3 is 16 amino acids long. Trimming took 6 bases from V and 5 from J, leaving 23 bases between them. Here the CDR3 DNA reads TGCAGTGCCCCGGGGGTACGGAGCGGGCATGACAATGAGCAGTTCTTC. Protein: CSAPGVRSGHDNEQFF.

As regards this clonotype: A single base separates this from a much larger clone, so it may be a read error. The J gene is TRBJ2-5, the V gene TRBV5-6; D gene unclear. The J call is doubtful: the DNA matches TRBJ2-1 better. Germline V gene lookup returns CDR1 SGHDT and CDR2 YYEEEE. This CDR3 has 11 amino acids. The CDR3 DNA reads as TGTGCCAGCAGCTTCTGGCAGGTGCAGTTCTTC. It specifies CASSFWQVQFF.

This rearrangement joins TRBV2 to TRBJ2-5; 9 bases line up with TRBD2. Near its end, the DNA agrees better with TRBJ2-1, so the J call may be wrong. The germline gives CDR1 SNHLY, CDR2 FYNNEI. CDR3 length: 16 amino acids. CDR3 coding DNA: TGTGCCAGCATGGTAGGACAACCACTAGCGGGCAATGAGCAGTTCTTC. Translation gives CASMVGQPLAGNEQFF.

The gene calls are TRBV13 and TRBJ2-1; D might be TRBD1 or TRBD2, each matching 5 bases. From germline, CDR1 is PRHDT and CDR2 FYEKMQ (reference sequence). Trimming removed 5 bases at V and 10 bases at J, with 12 bases between. This CDR3 is 12 amino acids long. CDR3 loop: CASSGGFGEQFF. In DNA form, the CDR3 reads TGTGCCAGCAGCGGGGGATTCGGGGAGCAGTTCTTC.

There are many counts of this clonotype. This sequence joins TRBV12-3 or TRBV12-4 and TRBJ2-3; possibly TRBD2 for D (5 bases). The CDR3 runs 15 residues. The V gene lost 5 bases and the J gene lost 1 base, with 13 bases spanning the gap. CDR3 amino acids: CASSRREARTDTQYF. For the CDR3, the DNA is TGTGCCAGCAGTCGTCGGGAAGCGCGCACAGATACGCAGTATTTT.